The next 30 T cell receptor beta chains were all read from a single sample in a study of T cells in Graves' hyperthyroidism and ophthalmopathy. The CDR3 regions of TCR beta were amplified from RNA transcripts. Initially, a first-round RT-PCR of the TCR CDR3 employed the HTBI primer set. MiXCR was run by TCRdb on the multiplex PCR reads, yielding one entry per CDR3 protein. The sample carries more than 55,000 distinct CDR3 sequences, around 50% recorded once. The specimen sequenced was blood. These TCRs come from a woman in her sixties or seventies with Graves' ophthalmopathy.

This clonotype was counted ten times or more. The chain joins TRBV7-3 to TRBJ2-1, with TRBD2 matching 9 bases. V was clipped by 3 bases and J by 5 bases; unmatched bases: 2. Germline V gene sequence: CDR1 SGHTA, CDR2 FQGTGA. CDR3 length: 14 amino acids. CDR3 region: CASSLVAGDNEQFF. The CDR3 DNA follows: TGTGCCAGCAGCTTGGTAGCGGGGGACAATGAGCAGTTCTTC.

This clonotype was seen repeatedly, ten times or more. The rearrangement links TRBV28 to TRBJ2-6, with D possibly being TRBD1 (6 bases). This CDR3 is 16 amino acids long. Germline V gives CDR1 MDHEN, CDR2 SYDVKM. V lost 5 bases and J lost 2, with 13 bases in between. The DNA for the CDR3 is TGTGCCAGCAGTGAGGACAGAACCCCTGGGGCCAACGTCCTGACTTTC. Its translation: CASSEDRTPGANVLTF.

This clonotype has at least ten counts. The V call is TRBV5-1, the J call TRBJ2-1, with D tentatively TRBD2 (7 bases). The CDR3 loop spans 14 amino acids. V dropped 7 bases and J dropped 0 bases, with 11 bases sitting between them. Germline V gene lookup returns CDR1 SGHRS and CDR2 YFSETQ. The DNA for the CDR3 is TGCGCCAGCGGGGGCGGGAGCTCCTACAATGAGCAGTTCTTC. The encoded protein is CASGGGSSYNEQFF.

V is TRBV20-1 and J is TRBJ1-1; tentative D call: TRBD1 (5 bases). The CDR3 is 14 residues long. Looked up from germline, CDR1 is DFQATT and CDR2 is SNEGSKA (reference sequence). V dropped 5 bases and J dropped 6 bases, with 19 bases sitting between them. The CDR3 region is CSAARDGTGAEAFF. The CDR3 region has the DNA TGCAGTGCTGCCCGAGATGGGACGGGCGCTGAAGCTTTCTTT.

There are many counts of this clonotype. The CDR3 is CASSQGSRGIPEAFF. The CDR3 coding sequence is TGCGCCAGCAGCCAAGGTAGCAGGGGGATCCCTGAAGCTTTCTTT. The chain uses TRBV4-1 and TRBJ1-1; 7 bases map to TRBD1. CDR1 and CDR2 (germline): MGHRA, YSYEKL. V shed 1 base, J shed 6 bases, and the junction held 8 bases outside the gene matches. The CDR3 is 15 amino acids.

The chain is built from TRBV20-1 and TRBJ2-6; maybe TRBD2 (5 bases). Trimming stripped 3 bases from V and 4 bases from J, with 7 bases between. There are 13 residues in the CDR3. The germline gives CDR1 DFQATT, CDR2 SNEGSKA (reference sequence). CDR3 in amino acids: CSASIAGANVLTF. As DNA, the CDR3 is TGCAGTGCTAGTATAGCGGGGGCCAACGTCCTGACTTTC.

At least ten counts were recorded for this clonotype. CDR3: CASIGGGYNEQFF. In nucleotides, the CDR3 is TGTGCCAGCATCGGCGGGGGGTACAATGAGCAGTTCTTC. The gene calls are TRBV7-9 and TRBJ2-1, with TRBD2 identical over 8 bases. The CDR3 is 13 amino acids. Trimming at V came to 7 bases and at J to 4 bases, leaving 3 bases not matched to a gene. Germline values: CDR1 SEHNR, CDR2 FQNEAQ (reference sequence).

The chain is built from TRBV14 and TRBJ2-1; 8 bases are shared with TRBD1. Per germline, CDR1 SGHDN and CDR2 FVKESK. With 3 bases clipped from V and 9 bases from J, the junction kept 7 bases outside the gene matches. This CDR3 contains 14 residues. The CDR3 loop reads CASSHGQGASEQFF. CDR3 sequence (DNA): TGTGCCAGCAGCCATGGGCAGGGGGCTAGTGAGCAGTTCTTC.

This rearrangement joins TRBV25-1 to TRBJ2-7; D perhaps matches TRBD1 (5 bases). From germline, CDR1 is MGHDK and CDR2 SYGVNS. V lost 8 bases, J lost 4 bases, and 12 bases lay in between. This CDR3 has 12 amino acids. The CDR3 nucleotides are TGTGCCAGCTACGGCAGGGCGTACGAGCAGTACTTC. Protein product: CASYGRAYEQYF.

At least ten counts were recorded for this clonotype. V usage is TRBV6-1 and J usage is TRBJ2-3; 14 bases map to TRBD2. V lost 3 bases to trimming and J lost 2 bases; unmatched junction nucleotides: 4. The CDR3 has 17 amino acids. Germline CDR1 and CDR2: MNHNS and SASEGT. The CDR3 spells CASSEGTSGGFTDTQYF. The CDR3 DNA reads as TGTGCCAGCAGTGAGGGGACTAGCGGGGGTTTCACAGATACGCAGTATTTT.

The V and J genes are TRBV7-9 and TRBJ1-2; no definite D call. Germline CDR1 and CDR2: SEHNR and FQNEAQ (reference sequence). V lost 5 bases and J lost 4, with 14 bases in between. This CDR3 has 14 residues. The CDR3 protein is CASSNPTGSYGYTF. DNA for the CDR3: TGTGCCAGCAGCAACCCCACGGGAAGCTATGGCTACACCTTC.

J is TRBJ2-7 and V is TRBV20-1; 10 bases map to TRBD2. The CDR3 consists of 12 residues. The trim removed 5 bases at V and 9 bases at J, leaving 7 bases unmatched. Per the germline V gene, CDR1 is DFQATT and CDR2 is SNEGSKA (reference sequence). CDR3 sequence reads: CSAAQGLARQYF. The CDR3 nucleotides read TGCAGTGCTGCGCAGGGACTAGCGAGGCAGTACTTC.

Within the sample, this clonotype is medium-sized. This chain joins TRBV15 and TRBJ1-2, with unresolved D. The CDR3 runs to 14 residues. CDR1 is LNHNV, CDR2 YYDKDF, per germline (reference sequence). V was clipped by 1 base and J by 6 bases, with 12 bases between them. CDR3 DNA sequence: TGTGCCACCAGCAGAGGATCAACGGGGAATGGCTACACCTTC. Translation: CATSRGSTGNGYTF.

The CDR3 region has the DNA TGTGCCAGCAGTGCGAGTACAGGGGATAATCAGCCCCAGCATTTT. Its protein is CASSASTGDNQPQHF. The genes are TRBV2 and TRBJ1-5; 7 nucleotides line up with TRBD1. Germline trimming cut 4 bases from V and 4 bases from J; bases unmatched to any gene: 7. CDR3 size: 15 residues. Germline CDR1 SNHLY, CDR2 FYNNEI.

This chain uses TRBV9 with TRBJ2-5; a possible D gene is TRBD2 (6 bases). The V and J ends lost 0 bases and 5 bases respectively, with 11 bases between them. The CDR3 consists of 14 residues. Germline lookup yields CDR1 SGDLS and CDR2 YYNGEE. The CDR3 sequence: CASSVGRGRETQYF. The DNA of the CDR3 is TGTGCCAGCAGCGTAGGGCGGGGCAGGGAGACCCAGTACTTC.

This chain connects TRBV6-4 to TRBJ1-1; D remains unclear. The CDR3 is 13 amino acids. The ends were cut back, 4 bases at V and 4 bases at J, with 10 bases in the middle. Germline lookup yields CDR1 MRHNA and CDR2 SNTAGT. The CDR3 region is CASSVTRSTEAFF. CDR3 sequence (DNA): TGTGCCAGCAGTGTGACTAGGAGCACTGAAGCTTTCTTT.

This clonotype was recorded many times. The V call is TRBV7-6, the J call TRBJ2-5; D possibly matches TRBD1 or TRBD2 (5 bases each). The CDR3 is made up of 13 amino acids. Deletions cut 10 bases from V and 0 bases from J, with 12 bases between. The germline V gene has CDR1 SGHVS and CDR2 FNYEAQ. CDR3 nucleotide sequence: TGTGCCACCCATGGGACCGACCAAGAGACCCAGTACTTC. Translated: CATHGTDQETQYF.

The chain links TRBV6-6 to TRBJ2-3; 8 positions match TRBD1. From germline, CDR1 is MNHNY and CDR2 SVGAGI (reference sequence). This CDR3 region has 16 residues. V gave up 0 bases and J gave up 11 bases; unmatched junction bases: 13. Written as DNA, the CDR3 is TGTGCCAGCAGTTACTCGGACAGGGCACCCTACAATGAGCAGTATTTT. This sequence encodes CASSYSDRAPYNEQYF.

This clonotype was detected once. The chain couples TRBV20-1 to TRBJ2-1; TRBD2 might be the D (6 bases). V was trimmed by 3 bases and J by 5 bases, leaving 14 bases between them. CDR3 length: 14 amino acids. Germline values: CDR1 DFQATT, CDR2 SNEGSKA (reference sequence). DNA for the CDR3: TGCAGTGCTAGTGACCCGGGAGTCAACAATGAGCAGTTCTTC. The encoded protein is CSASDPGVNNEQFF.

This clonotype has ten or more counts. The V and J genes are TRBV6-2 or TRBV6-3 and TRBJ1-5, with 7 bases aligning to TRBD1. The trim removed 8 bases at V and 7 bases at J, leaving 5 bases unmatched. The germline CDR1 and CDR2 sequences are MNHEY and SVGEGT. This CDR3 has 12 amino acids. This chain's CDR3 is CASRTGSQPQHF. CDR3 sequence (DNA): TGTGCCAGCCGGACAGGTTCCCAGCCCCAGCATTTT.

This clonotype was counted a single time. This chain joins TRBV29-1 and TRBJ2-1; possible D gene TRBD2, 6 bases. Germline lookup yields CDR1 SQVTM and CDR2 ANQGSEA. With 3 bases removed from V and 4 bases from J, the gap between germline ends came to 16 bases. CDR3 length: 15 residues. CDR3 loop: CSVETPGTSYNEQFF. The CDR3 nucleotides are TGCAGCGTTGAGACTCCTGGGACTTCTTACAATGAGCAGTTCTTC.

The CDR3 reads CASSYTGGPVEQYF. Written as DNA, the CDR3 is TGTGCCAGCAGTTATACAGGGGGCCCGGTCGAGCAGTACTTC. The V gene is TRBV27, the J gene TRBJ2-7; 9 bases line up with TRBD1. J lost 6 bases, V lost 4 bases, and 7 bases had no gene match. The CDR3 totals 14 residues. The V gene's germline CDR1 is MNHEY and CDR2 SMNVEV (reference sequence).

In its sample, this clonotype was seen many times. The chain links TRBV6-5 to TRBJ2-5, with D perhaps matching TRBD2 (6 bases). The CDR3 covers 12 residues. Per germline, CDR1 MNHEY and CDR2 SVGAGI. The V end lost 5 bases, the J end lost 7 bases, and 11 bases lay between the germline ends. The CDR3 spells CASSRDFRTQYF. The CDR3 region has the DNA TGTGCCAGCAGTCGGGACTTTCGGACCCAGTACTTC.

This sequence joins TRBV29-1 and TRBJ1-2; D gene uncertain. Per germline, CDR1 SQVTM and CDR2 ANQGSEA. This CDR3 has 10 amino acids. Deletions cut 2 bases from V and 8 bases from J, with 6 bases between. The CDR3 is CSVETGGYTF. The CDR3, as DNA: TGCAGCGTTGAAACGGGGGGCTACACCTTC.

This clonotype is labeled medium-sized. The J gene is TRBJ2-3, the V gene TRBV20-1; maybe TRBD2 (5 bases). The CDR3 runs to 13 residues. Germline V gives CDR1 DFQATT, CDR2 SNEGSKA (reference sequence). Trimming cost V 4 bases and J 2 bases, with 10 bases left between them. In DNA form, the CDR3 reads TGCAGTGCTATCCGGAGGTACACAGATACGCAGTATTTT. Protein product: CSAIRRYTDTQYF.

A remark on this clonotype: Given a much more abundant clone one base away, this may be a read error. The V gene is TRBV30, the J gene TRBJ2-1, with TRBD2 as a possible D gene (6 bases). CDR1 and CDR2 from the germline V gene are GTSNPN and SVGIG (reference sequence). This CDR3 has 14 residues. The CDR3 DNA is TGTGCCTGGATCCCGACTAGGAGGGCCAATGAGCGGTTCTTC. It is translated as CAWIPTRRANERFF.

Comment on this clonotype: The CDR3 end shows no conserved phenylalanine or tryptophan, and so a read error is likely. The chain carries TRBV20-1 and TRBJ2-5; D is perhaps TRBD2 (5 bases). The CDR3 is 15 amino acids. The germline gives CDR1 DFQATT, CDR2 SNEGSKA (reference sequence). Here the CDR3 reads CCARERLHSQETQYS. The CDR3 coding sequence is TGCTGTGCTAGAGAGCGACTACATAGCCAAGAGACCCAGTACTCC.

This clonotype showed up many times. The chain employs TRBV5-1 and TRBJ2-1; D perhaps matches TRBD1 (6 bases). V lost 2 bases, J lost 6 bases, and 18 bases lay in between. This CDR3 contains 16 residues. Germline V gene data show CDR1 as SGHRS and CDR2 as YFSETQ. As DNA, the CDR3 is TGCGCCAGCAGCTTTGGGTCCAGGGGTGTGCCCAATGAGCAGTTCTTC. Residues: CASSFGSRGVPNEQFF.

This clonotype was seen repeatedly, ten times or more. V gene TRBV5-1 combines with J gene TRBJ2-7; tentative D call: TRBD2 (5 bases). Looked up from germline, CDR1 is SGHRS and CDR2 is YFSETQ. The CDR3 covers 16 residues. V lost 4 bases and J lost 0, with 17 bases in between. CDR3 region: CASSLKSGMGSYEQYF. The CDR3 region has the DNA TGCGCCAGCAGCCTAAAGTCGGGGATGGGCTCCTACGAGCAGTACTTC.

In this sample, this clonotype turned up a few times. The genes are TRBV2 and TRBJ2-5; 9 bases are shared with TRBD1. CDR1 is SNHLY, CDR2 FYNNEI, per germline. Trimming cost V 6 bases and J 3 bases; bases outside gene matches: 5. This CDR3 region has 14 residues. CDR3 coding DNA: TGTGCCAGCAGCCTTGGACAGGGGAAAGAGACCCAGTACTTC. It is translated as CASSLGQGKETQYF.